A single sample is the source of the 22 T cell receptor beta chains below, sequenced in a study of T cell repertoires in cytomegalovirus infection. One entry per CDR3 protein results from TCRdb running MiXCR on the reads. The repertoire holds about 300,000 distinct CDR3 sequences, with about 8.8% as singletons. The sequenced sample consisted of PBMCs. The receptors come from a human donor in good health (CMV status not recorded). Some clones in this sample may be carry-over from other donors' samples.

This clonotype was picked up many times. CDR3 coding DNA: TGTGCCAGCAGCTTGTACAGCCAAGAGACCCAGTACTTC. As protein: CASSLYSQETQYF. The chain links TRBV5-6 to TRBJ2-5; D unresolved. This CDR3 spans 13 amino acids. Germline values: CDR1 SGHDT, CDR2 YYEEEE. Trimming removed 1 base from V and 1 base from J, with 5 bases in between.

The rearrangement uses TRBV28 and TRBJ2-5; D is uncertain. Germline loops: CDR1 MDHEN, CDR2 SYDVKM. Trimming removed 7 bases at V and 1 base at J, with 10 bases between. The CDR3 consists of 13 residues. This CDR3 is CASTPALQETQYF. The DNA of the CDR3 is TGTGCCAGCACCCCTGCCCTCCAAGAGACCCAGTACTTC.

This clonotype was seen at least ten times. CDR3 in DNA: TGTGCCAGCAGTGAATCGATTGGGCAGCCCCAGCATTTT. Its protein product is CASSESIGQPQHF. V gene TRBV25-1 combines with J gene TRBJ1-5, with D unclear. The germline V and J ends were trimmed by 1 base and 7 bases, with 8 bases remaining between them. Germline-derived CDR1 and CDR2 are MGHDK and SYGVNS. The CDR3 extends over 13 amino acids.

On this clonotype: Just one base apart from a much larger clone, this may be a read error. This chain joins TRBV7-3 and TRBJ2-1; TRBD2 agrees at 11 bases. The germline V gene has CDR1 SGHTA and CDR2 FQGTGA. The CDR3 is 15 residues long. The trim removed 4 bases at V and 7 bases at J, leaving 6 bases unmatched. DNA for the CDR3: TGTGCCAGCAGCTCAATAGCGGGGGGGCGGAATGAGCAGTTCTTC. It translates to CASSSIAGGRNEQFF.

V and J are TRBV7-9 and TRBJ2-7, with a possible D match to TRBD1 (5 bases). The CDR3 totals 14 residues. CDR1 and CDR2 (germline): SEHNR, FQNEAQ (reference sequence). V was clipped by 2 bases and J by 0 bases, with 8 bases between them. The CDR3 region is CASSLRGHSYEQYF. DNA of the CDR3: TGTGCCAGCAGCTTAAGAGGACACTCCTACGAGCAGTACTTC.

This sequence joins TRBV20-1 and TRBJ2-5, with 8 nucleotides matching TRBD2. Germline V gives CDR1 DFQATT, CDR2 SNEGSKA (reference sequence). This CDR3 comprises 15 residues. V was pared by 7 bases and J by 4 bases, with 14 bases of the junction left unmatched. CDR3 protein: CSVLSGAPRGETQYF. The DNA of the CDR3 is TGCAGTGTTCTTAGCGGGGCTCCTCGGGGAGAGACCCAGTACTTC.

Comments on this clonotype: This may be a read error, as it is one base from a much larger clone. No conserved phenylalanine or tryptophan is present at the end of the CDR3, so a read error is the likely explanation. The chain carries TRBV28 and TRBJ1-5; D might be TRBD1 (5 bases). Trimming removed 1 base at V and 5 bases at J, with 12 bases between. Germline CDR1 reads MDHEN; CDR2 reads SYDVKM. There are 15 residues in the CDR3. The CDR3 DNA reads TGTGCCAGCAGTTTATCTGGACAAATATATCAGCCCCAGCATGTT. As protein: CASSLSGQIYQPQHV.

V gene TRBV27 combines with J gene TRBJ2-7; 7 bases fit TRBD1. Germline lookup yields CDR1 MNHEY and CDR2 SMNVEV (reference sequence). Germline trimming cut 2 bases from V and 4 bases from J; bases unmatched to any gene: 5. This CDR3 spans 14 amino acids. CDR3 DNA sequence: TGTGCCAGCAGTTTACGGGGACAGTTATACGAGCAGTACTTC. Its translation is CASSLRGQLYEQYF.

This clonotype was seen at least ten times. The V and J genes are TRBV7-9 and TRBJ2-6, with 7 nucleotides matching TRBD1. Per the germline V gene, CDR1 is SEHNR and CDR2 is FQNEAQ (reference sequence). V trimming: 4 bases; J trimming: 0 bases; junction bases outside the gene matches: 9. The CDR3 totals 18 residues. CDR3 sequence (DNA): TGTGCCAGCAGCTCGCGGACAGGTGGCAGCTCTGGGGCCAACGTCCTGACTTTC. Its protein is CASSSRTGGSSGANVLTF.

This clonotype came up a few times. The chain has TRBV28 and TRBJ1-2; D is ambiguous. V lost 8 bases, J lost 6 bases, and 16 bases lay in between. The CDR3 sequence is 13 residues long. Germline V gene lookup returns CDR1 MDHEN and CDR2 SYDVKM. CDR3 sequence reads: CASRVGFRDGYTF. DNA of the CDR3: TGTGCCAGCCGGGTAGGGTTTAGAGATGGCTACACCTTC.

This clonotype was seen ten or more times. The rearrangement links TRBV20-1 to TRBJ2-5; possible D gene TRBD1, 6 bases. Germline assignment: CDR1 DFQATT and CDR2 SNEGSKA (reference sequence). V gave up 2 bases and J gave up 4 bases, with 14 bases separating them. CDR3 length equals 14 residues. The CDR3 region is CSARTLGGIETQYF. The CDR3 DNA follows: TGCAGTGCTAGAACCTTAGGGGGAATAGAGACCCAGTACTTC.

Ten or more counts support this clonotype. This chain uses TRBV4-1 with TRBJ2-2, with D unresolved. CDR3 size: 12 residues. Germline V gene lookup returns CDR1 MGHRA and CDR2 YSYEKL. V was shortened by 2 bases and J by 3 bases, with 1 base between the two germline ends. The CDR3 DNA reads TGCGCCAGCAGCCAACACACCGGGGAGCTGTTTTTT. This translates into CASSQHTGELFF.

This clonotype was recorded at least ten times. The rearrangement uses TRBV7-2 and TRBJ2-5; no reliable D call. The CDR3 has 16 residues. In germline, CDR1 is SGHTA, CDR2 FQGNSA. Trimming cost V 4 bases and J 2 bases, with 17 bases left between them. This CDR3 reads CASSSQTGMVQETQYF. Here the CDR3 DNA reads TGTGCCAGCAGCTCCCAGACCGGTATGGTTCAAGAGACCCAGTACTTC. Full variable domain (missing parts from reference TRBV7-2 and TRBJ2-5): GAGVSQSPSNKVTEKGKDVELRCDPISGHTALYWYRQSLGQGLEFLIYFQGNSAPDKSGLPSDRFSAERTGGSVSTLTIQRTQQEDSAVYLCASSSQTGMVQETQYFGPGTRLLVL.

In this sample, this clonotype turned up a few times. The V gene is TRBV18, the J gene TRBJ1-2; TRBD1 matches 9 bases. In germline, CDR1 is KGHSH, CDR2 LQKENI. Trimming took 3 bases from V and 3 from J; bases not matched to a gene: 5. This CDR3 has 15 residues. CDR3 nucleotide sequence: TGTGCCAGCTCACCCGCCCGGGACAGGGACTATGGCTACACCTTC. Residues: CASSPARDRDYGYTF.

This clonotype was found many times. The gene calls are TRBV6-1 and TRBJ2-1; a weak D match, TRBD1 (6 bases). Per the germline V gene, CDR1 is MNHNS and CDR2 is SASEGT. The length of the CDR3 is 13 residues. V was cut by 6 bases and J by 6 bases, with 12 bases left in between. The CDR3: CASRDSVRNEQFF. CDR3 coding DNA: TGTGCCAGCAGGGACAGTGTTCGCAATGAGCAGTTCTTC.

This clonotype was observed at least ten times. Written as DNA, the CDR3 is TGTGCCAGCAGTCCCGCCAACACCGGGGAGCTGTTTTTT. It specifies CASSPANTGELFF. The gene calls are TRBV6-2 or TRBV6-3 and TRBJ2-2; unclear D gene. CDR3 length: 13 amino acids. Germline values: CDR1 MNHEY, CDR2 SVGEGT. V was cut by 5 bases and J by 2 bases, with 6 bases left in between.

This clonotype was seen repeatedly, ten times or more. CDR3 sequence: CASSFGGDTQYF. The CDR3 DNA sequence: TGTGCCAGCAGCTTTGGCGGGGATACGCAGTATTTT. The chain carries TRBV7-2 and TRBJ2-3, with D possibly TRBD2 on 5 matching bases. V lost 3 bases, J lost 6 bases, and 7 bases lay in between. This CDR3 is built from 12 residues. Per the germline V gene, CDR1 is SGHTA and CDR2 is FQGNSA.

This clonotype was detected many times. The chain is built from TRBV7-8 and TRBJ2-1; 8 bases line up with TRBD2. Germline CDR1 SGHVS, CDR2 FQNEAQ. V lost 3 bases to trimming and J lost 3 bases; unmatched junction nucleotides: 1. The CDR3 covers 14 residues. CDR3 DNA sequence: TGTGCCAGCAGCTTGGGACTAGTCTACAATGAGCAGTTCTTC. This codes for CASSLGLVYNEQFF.

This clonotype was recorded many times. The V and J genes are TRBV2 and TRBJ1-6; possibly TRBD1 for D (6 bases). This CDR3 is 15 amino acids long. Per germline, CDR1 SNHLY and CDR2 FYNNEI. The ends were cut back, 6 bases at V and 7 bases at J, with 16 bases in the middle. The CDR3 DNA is TGTGCCAGCAGCGTAGAACAGGGTCGAAATTCACCCCTCCACTTT. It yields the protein CASSVEQGRNSPLHF. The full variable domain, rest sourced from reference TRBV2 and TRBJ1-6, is EPEVTQTPSHQVTQMGQEVILRCVPISNHLYFYWYRQILGQKVEFLVSFYNNEISEKSEIFDDQFSVERPDGSNFTLKIRSTKLEDSAMYFCASSVEQGRNSPLHFGNGTRLTVT.

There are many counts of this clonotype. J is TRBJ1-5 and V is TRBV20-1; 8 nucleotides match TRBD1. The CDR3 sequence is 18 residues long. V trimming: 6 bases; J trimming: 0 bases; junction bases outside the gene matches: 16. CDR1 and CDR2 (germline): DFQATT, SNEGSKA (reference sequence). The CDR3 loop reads CSARRGTGPRYSNQPQHF. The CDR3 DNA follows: TGCAGTGCCCGGCGAGGGACAGGACCCCGATATAGCAATCAGCCCCAGCATTTT.

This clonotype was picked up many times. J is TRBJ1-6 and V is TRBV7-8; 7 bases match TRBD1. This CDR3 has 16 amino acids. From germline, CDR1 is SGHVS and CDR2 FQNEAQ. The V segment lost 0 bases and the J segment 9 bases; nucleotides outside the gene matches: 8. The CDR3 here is CASSLADRELSSPLHF. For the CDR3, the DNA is TGTGCCAGCAGCTTAGCAGACAGGGAATTGTCTTCACCCCTCCACTTT.

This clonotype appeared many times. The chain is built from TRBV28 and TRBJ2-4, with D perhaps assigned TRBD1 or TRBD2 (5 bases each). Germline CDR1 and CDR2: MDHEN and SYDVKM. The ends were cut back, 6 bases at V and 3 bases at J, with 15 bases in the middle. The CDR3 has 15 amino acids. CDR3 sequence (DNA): TGTGCCAGCAGCCCCTTGGGGGACGGCAAAAACATTCAGTACTTC. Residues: CASSPLGDGKNIQYF.